This TCR beta chain was captured in a study of control samples from healthy donors and cancer patients. Clones were sequenced by immunoSEQ multiplex PCR, and TCRdb holds only the in-frame ones, with some missing. Seen here are about 75,000 clones, about four fifths observed once, and the top ten hold about 15%. Trimming pared 4 bases from V and 4 bases from J, leaving 17 bases between. The CDR3 spans 15 residues. Germline V gene data show CDR1 as SGDLS and CDR2 as YYNGEE. The sequence was collected from a man aged 50 or older in good health. Material: blood. This chain connects TRBV9 to TRBJ1-2; D may be TRBD1 (6 bases). This CDR3 reads CASSSPVGGGYGYTF. The CDR3 bases are TGTGCCAGCAGCTCCCCGGTGGGGGGCGGCTATGGCTACACCTTC.